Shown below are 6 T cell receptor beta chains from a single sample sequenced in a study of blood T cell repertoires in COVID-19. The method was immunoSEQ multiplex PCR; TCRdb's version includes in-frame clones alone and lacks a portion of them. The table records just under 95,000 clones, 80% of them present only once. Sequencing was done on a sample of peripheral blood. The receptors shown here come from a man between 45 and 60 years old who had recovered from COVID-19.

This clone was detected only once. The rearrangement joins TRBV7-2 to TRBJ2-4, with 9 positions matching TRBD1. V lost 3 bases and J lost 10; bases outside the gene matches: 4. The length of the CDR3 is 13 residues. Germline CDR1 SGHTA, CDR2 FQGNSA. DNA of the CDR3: TGTGCCAGCAGCTTCCGGGACAGGGATATTCAGTACTTC. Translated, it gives CASSFRDRDIQYF.

CDR3 DNA: TGCGCCAGCAGCCAAGTTTGGGACAGCTTGAATGAGCAGTTCTTC. Translated, it gives CASSQVWDSLNEQFF. The rearrangement links TRBV4-3 to TRBJ2-1; 7 nucleotides line up with TRBD1. This CDR3 region has 15 residues. Germline V gene lookup returns CDR1 LGHNA and CDR2 YSLEER. With V trimmed by 1 base and J by 7 bases, 7 bases remained unmatched.

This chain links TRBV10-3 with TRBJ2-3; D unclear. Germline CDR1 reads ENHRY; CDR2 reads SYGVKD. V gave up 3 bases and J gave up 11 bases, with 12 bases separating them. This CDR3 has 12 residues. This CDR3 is CAISDPGSWQYF. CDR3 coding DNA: TGTGCCATCAGTGACCCCGGGTCTTGGCAGTATTTT.

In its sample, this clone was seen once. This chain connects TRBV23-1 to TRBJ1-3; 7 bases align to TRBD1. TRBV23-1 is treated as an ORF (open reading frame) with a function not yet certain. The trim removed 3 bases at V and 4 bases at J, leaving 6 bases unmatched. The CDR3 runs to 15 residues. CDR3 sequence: CASSQLRGSGNTIYF. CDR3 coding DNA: TGCGCCAGCAGTCAGCTCAGGGGGTCCGGAAACACCATATATTTT.

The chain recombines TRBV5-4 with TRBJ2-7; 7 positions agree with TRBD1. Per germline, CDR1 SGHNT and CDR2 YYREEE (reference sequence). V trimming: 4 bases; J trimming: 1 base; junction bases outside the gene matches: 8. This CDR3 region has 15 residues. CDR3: CASSPEGQRSYEQYF. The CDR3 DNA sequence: TGTGCCAGCAGCCCCGAGGGACAGAGATCCTACGAGCAGTACTTC.

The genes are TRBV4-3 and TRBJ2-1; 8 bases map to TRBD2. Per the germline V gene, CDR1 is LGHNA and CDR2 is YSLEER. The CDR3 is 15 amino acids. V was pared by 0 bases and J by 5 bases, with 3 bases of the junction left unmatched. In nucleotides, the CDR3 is TGCGCCAGCAGCCAAGAGGGGACTAGAGACAATGAGCAGTTCTTC. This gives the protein CASSQEGTRDNEQFF.